The source of this TCR beta chain is a study of blood T cell repertoires in COVID-19. Overall study context: Researchers got acute and convalescent COVID-19 samples from the United States, Italy and Spain.

The assay was immunoSEQ multiplex PCR, and TCRdb's table has in-frame clones only and misses some. Here the sample spans approximately 220,000 clones, approximately 90% being singletons. CDR3 length equals 14 residues. Trimming took 1 base from V and 5 from J, leaving 11 bases between them. The germline gives CDR1 LNHDA, CDR2 SQIVND (reference sequence). The J gene is TRBJ1-1, the V gene TRBV19; no definite D call. Sequencing was carried out using PBMCs or T cells enriched from blood (not recorded which). This clonotype was obtained from a young woman in a cohort exposed to, infected with or recovered from COVID-19 (not recorded which). In DNA, the CDR3 is TGTGCCAGTAGTATAGGCTCGGAGGGAACTGAAGCTTTCTTT. This translates into CASSIGSEGTEAFF.